The source of this TCR beta chain is a study of blood T cell repertoires in COVID-19. The overall study: T cells, B-cell-depleted T cells, or PBMCs provided the cDNA or gDNA that served as material.

Per the original data handling: Reference gene primer amplification yielded estimated nucleated cell counts. Sequencing used immunoSEQ multiplex PCR; TCRdb keeps in-frame clones, though not all of them. That table is the source of V, J and clone size, and D and trimming were worked out from the DNA. Here the sample spans around 100,000 clones, about nine tenths being singletons. Sequences were obtained from peripheral blood. This sequence originates from a man aged 50 or older with active COVID-19.

The CDR3 sequence: CASSHGTGIYTF. DNA of the CDR3: TGTGCCAGCAGCCATGGGACAGGGATCTACACCTTC. The chain combines TRBV3-1 (or the pseudogene TRBV3-2) with TRBJ1-2; 9 bases line up with TRBD1. Looked up from germline, CDR1 is LGHDT and CDR2 is YNNKEL (reference sequence). The CDR3 is 12 residues long. V trimming: 3 bases; J trimming: 10 bases; junction bases outside the gene matches: 3.